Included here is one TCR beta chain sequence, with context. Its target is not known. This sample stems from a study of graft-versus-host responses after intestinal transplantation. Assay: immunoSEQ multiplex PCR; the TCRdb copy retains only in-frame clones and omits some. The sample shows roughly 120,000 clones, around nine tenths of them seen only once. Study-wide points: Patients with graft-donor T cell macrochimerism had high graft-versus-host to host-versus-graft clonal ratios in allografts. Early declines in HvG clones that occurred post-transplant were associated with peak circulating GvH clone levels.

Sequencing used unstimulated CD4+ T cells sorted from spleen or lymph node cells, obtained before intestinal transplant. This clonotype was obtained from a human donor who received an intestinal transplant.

CDR3 sequence reads: CASSLGVGVGEKLFF. In DNA, the CDR3 is TGCGCCAGCAGCTTGGGGGTAGGGGTAGGTGAAAAACTGTTTTTT. The chain combines TRBV5-1 with TRBJ1-4; maybe TRBD1 (5 bases). The length of the CDR3 is 15 residues. Germline V lookup: CDR1 SGHRS, CDR2 YFSETQ. V was shortened by 0 bases and J by 7 bases, with 13 bases between the two germline ends.